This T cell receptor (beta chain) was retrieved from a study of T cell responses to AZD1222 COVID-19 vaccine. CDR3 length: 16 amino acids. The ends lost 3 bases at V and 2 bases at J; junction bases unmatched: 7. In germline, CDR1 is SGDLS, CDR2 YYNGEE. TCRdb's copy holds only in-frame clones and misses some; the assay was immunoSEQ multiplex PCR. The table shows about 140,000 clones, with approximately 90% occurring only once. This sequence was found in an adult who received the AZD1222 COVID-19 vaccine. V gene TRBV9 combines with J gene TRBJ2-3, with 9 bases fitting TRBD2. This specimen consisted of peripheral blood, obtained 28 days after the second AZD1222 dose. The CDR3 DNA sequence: TGTGCCAGCAGCGCTGGCCCTAGCGGGGCCACAGATACGCAGTATTTT. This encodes CASSAGPSGATDTQYF.